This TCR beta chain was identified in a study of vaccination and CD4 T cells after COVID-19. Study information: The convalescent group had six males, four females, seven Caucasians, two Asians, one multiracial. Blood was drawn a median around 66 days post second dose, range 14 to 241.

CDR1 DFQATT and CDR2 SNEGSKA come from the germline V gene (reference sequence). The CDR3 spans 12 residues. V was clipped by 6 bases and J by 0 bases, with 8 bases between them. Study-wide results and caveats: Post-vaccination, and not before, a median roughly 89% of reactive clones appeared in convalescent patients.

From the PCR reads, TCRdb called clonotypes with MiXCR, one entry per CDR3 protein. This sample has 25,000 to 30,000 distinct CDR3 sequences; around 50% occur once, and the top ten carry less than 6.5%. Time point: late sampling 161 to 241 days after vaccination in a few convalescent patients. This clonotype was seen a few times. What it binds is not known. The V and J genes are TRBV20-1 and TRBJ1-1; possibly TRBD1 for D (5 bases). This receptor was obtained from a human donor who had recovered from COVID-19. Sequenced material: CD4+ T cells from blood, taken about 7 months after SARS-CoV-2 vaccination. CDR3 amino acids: CSAWGMNTEAFF. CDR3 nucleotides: TGCAGTGCATGGGGGATGAACACTGAAGCTTTCTTT.